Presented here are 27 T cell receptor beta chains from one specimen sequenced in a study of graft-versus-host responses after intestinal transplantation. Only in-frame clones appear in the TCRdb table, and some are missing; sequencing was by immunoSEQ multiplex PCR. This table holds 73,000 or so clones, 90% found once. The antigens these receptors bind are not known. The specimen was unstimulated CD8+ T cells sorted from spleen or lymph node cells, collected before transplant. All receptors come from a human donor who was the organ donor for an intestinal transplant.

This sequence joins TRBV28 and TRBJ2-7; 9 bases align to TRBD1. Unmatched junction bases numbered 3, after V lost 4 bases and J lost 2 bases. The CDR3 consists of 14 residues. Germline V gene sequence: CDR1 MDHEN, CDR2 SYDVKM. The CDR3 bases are TGTGCCAGCAGTTCAGGACAGGGGACCTACGAGCAGTACGTC. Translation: CASSSGQGTYEQYV.

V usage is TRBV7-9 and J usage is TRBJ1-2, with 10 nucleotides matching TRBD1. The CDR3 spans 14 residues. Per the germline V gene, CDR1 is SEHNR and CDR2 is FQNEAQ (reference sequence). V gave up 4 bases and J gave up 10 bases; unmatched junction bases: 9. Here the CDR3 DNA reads TGTGCCAGCAGCTCTGACAGGGGGCAATTTGCCTACACCTTC. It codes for CASSSDRGQFAYTF.

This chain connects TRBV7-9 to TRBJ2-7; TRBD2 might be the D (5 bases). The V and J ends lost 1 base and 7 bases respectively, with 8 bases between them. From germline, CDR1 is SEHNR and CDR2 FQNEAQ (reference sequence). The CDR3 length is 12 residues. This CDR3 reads CASSLDRDEQYV. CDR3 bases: TGTGCCAGCAGCTTAGACCGGGATGAGCAGTACGTC.

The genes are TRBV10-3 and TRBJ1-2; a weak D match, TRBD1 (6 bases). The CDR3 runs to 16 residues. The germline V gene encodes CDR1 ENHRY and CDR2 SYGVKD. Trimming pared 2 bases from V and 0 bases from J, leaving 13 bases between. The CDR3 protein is CAISELTGNANYGYTF. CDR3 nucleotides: TGTGCCATCAGTGAGCTTACAGGGAATGCTAACTATGGCTACACCTTC.

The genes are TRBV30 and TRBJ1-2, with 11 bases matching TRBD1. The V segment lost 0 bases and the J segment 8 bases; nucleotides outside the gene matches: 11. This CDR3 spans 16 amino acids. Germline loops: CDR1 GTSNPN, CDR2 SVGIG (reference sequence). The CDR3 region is CAWSVGTGGIARGYTF. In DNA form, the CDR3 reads TGTGCCTGGAGTGTCGGGACAGGGGGAATCGCGCGCGGCTACACCTTC.

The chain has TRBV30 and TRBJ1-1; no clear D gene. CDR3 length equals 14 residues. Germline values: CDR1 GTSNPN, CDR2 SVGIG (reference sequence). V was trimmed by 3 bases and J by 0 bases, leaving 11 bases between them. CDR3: CAWRAGIMNTEAFF. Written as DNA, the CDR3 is TGTGCCTGGAGGGCCGGGATAATGAACACTGAAGCTTTCTTT.

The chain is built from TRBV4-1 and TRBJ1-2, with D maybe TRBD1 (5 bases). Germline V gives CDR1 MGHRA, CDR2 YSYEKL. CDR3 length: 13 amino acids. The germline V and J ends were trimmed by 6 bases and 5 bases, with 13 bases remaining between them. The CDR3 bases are TGCGCCAGCAGTCTTGCGGGGGGGTATGGCTACACCTTC. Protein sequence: CASSLAGGYGYTF.

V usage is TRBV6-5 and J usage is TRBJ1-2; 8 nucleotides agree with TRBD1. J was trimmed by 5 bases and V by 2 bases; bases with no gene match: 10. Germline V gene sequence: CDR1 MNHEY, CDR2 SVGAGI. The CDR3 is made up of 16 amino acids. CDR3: CASSYRTGREVYGYTF. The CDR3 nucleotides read TGTGCCAGCAGTTACCGGACAGGGAGAGAGGTTTATGGCTACACCTTC.

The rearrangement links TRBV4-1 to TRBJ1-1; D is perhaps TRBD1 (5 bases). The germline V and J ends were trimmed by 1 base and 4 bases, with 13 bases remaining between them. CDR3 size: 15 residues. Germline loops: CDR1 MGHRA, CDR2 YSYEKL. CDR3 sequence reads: CASSQGPGGVTEAFF. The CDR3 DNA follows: TGCGCCAGCAGCCAAGGCCCGGGAGGGGTCACTGAAGCTTTCTTT.

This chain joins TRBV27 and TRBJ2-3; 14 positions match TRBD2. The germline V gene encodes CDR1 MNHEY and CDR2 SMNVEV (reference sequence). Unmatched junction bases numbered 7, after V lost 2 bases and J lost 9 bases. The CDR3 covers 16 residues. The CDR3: CASSLRTSGGTHTQYF. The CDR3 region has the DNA TGTGCCAGCAGTTTAAGGACTAGCGGGGGGACTCACACGCAGTATTTT.

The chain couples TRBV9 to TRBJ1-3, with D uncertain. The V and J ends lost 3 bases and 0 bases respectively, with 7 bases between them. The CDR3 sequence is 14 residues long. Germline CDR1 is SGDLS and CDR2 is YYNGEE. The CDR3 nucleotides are TGTGCCAGCAGCGCGGGTCTCTCTGGAAACACCATATATTTT. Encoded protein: CASSAGLSGNTIYF.

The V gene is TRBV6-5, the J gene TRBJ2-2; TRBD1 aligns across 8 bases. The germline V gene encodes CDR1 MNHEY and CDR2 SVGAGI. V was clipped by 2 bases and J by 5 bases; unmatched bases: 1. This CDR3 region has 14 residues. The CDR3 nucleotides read TGTGCCAGCAGTTACAACAGGGGGACCGGGGAGCTGTTTTTT. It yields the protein CASSYNRGTGELFF.

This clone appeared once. The CDR3 DNA reads as TGTGCCAGCAGTTACTCACAGGGCTTTAATCAGCCCCAGCATTTT. This sequence encodes CASSYSQGFNQPQHF. The chain carries TRBV6-5 and TRBJ1-5; perhaps TRBD1 as D (6 bases). V lost 0 bases and J 4 bases, leaving 10 bases between the germline ends. The CDR3 loop spans 15 amino acids. CDR1 and CDR2 (germline): MNHEY, SVGAGI.

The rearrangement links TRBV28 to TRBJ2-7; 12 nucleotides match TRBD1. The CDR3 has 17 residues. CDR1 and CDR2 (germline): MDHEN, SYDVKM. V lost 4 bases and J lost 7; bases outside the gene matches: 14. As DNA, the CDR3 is TGTGCCAGCAGTTCGAGACTGGGACAGGGGGCAGGTCAGGAGCAGTACGTC. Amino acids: CASSSRLGQGAGQEQYV.

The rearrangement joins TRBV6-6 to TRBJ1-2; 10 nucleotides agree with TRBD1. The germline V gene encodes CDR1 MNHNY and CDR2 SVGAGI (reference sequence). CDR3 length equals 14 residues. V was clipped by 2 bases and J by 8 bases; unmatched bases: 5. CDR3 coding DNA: TGTGCCAGCAGTTACAACGACAGGGGGCAAGGCTACACCTTC. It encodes CASSYNDRGQGYTF.

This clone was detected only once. CDR3 region: CSAVLTGTGELFF. As DNA, the CDR3 is TGCAGCGCCGTACTGACGGGTACCGGGGAGCTGTTTTTT. The rearrangement links TRBV29-1 to TRBJ2-2, with D unresolved. Germline V gives CDR1 SQVTM, CDR2 ANQGSEA. Trimming cost V 7 bases and J 5 bases, with 14 bases left between them. There are 13 residues in the CDR3.

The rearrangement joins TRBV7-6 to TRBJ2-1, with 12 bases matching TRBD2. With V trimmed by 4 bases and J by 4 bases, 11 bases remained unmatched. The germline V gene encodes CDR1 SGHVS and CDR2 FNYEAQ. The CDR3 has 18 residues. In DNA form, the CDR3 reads TGTGCCAGCAGCTCCCCCCAACCCGGGACTAGCGGGTACAATGAGCAGTTCTTC. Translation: CASSSPQPGTSGYNEQFF.

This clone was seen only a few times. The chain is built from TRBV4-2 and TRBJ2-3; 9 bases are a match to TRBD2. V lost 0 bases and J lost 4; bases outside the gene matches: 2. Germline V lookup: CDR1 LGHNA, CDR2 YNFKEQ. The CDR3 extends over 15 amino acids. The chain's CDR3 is CASSQERGGPDTQYF. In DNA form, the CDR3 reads TGTGCCAGCAGCCAAGAGCGGGGGGGCCCAGATACGCAGTATTTT.

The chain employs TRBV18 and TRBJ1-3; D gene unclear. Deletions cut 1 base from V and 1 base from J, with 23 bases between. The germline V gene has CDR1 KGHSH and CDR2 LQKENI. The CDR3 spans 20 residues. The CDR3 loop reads CASSPRAVPTFHRSGNTIYF. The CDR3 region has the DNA TGTGCCAGCTCACCACGGGCAGTCCCCACGTTTCACCGATCTGGAAACACCATATATTTT.

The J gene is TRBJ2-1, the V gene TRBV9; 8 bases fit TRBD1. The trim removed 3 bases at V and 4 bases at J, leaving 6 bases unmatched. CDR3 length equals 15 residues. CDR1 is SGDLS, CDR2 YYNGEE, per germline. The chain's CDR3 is CASSDRDRSYNEQFF. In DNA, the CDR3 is TGTGCCAGCAGCGACCGGGACAGGTCATACAATGAGCAGTTCTTC.

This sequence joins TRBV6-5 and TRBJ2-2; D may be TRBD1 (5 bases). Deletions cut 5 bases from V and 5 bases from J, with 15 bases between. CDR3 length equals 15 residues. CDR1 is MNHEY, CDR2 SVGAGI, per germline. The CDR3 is CASSNTRTWTGELFF. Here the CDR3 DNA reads TGTGCCAGCAGTAACACACGGACATGGACCGGGGAGCTGTTTTTT.

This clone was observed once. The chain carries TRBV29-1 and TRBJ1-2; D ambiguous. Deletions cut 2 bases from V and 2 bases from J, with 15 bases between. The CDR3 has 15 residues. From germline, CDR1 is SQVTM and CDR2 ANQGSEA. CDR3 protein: CSVEIASENNYGYTF. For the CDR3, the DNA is TGCAGCGTTGAAATAGCGTCAGAAAACAACTATGGCTACACCTTC. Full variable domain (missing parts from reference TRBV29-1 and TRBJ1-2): SAVISQKPSRDICQRGTSLTIQCQVDSQVTMMFWYRQQPGQSLTLIATANQGSEATYESGFVIDKFPISRPNLTFSTLTVSNMSPEDSSIYLCSVEIASENNYGYTFGSGTRLTVV.

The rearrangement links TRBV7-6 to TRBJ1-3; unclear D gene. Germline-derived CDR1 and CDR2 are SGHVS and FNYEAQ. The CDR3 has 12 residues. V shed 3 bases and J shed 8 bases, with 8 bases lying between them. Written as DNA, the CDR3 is TGTGCCAGCAGCTTCCTCCCCGACACCATATATTTT. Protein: CASSFLPDTIYF.

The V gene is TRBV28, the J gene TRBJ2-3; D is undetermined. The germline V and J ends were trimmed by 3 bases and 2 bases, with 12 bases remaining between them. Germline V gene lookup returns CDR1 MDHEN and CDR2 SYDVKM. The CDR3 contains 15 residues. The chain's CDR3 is CASSFVTRFTDTQYF. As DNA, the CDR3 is TGTGCCAGCAGTTTCGTTACCAGATTCACAGATACGCAGTATTTT.

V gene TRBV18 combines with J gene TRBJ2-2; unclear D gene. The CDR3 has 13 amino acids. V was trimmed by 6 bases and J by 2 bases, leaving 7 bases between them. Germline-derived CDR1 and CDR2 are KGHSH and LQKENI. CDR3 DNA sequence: TGTGCCAGCTCCGTCAGAAACACCGGGGAGCTGTTTTTT. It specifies CASSVRNTGELFF.

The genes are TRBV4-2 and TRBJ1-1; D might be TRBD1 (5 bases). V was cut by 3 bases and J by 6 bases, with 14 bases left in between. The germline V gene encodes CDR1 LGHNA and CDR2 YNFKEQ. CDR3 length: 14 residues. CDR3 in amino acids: CASSHALGGAEAFF. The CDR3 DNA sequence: TGTGCCAGCAGCCATGCCCTGGGAGGGGCTGAAGCTTTCTTT.

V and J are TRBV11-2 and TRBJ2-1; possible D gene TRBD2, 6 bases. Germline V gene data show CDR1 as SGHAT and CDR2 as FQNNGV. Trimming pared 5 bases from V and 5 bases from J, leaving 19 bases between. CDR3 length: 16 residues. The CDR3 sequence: CASSGGRAGYDNEQFF. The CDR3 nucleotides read TGTGCCAGCAGCGGAGGGCGGGCAGGGTACGACAATGAGCAGTTCTTC.